Presented here are 15 T cell receptor beta chains from one specimen sequenced in a study of cytomegalovirus exposure and HLA in healthy donors. Primers for the PCR totalled 60 Vbeta and 13 Jbeta. Some clones are missing from TCRdb's copy, which holds only in-frame ones; the method was immunoSEQ multiplex PCR. This table holds a few hundred thousand clones, under 80% found once. Source material: PBMCs. The receptors were gathered from a female donor in good health and CMV-seronegative.

The chain joins TRBV5-1 to TRBJ2-7, with D possibly being TRBD1 (6 bases). The V end was cut by 0 bases, the J end by 5 bases, with 6 bases between. The CDR3 consists of 12 residues. Germline V gene lookup returns CDR1 SGHRS and CDR2 YFSETQ. The CDR3 DNA sequence: TGCGCCAGCAGCTTGGACAGGGACGAGCAGTACTTC. Its translation is CASSLDRDEQYF.

This clone occurred once. The chain is built from TRBV4-1 and TRBJ1-5; the D gene is possibly TRBD1 (6 bases). Trimming left V 3 bases short and J 5 bases short, with 14 bases between. This CDR3 spans 15 amino acids. Per the germline V gene, CDR1 is MGHRA and CDR2 is YSYEKL. As DNA, the CDR3 is TGCGCCAGCAGCCAGGTCGGGGGGCGAGATCAGCCCCAGCATTTT. This encodes CASSQVGGRDQPQHF.

The rearrangement joins TRBV4-1 to TRBJ2-1; 10 nucleotides line up with TRBD2. The CDR3 loop spans 17 amino acids. Germline lookup yields CDR1 MGHRA and CDR2 YSYEKL. J lost 5 bases, V lost 3 bases, and 10 bases had no gene match. In nucleotides, the CDR3 is TGCGCCAGCAGCCAGCCCCTTCGACTAGCGGGTCACAATGAGCAGTTCTTC. Amino acids: CASSQPLRLAGHNEQFF.

This chain links TRBV28 with TRBJ2-3, with D tentatively TRBD2 (5 bases). CDR1 and CDR2 from the germline V gene are MDHEN and SYDVKM. V lost 5 bases and J 8 bases, leaving 14 bases between the germline ends. CDR3 length: 13 residues. CDR3 in DNA: TGTGCCAGCAGTCTGGAAACTAGTGGTACGCAGTATTTT. Translating gives CASSLETSGTQYF.

This clone was picked up a small number of times. The chain carries TRBV9 and TRBJ1-2; 11 bases match TRBD1. V shed 4 bases and J 1 base; nucleotides not matched to a gene: 3. The length of the CDR3 is 15 residues. Germline V CDR1 and CDR2: SGDLS, YYNGEE. The CDR3 region has the DNA TGTGCCAGCAGCAGAGGGACAGGGGGTAACTATGGCTACACCTTC. This encodes CASSRGTGGNYGYTF.

The DNA of the CDR3 is TGTGCCAGCAGGAGACAGGGGGTGGGCGAGCAGTACTTC. Amino acids: CASRRQGVGEQYF. The rearrangement links TRBV28 to TRBJ2-7; TRBD1 matches 9 bases. With 6 bases clipped from V and 6 bases from J, the junction kept 6 bases outside the gene matches. Germline V lookup: CDR1 MDHEN, CDR2 SYDVKM. There are 13 residues in the CDR3.

This clone came up once. The chain employs TRBV15 and TRBJ2-2; unclear D gene. From germline, CDR1 is LNHNV and CDR2 YYDKDF (reference sequence). The CDR3 has 14 residues. Trimming shortened V by 0 bases and J by 8 bases, and 10 bases separated the two germline ends. The CDR3 is CATSRDNGPGELFF. The CDR3 nucleotides are TGTGCCACCAGCAGAGATAATGGGCCAGGGGAGCTGTTTTTT.

The chain recombines TRBV5-1 with TRBJ2-2; 9 positions match TRBD2. After removal of 3 bases from V and 7 bases from J, the junction contained 10 bases not matched to a gene. The V gene's germline CDR1 is SGHRS and CDR2 YFSETQ. The CDR3 extends over 16 amino acids. The CDR3: CASSSLAGRSVGELFF. Written as DNA, the CDR3 is TGCGCCAGCAGCTCCCTAGCGGGAAGGTCTGTCGGGGAGCTGTTTTTT.

The chain couples TRBV2 to TRBJ1-5; D call uncertain. Germline V gene lookup returns CDR1 SNHLY and CDR2 FYNNEI. This CDR3 comprises 15 residues. Trimming took off 7 bases at V and 0 bases at J, with 13 bases between the two ends. DNA for the CDR3: TGTGCCAGCACCCTGGCCGGGTATAGCAATCAGCCCCAGCATTTT. Its translation is CASTLAGYSNQPQHF.

The chain recombines TRBV7-9 with TRBJ2-1; 9 nucleotides agree with TRBD2. The germline V gene has CDR1 SEHNR and CDR2 FQNEAQ (reference sequence). This CDR3 is 16 amino acids long. V dropped 5 bases and J dropped 4; count of bases not matched to a gene: 9. CDR3 in DNA: TGTGCCAGCAGCCCTAGCCCGCTAGCGGGGTACAATGAGCAGTTCTTC. Amino acid sequence: CASSPSPLAGYNEQFF.

The J gene is TRBJ2-1, the V gene TRBV11-3; D perhaps matches TRBD2 (6 bases). The CDR3 totals 16 residues. V was trimmed by 5 bases and J by 4 bases, leaving 18 bases between them. Germline V gene lookup returns CDR1 SGHNT and CDR2 YENEEA. The CDR3 here is CASSLGTPNIYNEQFF. DNA for the CDR3: TGTGCCAGCAGCCTTGGGACTCCTAATATTTACAATGAGCAGTTCTTC. Together with reference TRBV11-3 and TRBJ2-1, the CDR3 gives the full variable domain: EAGVVQSPRYKIIEKKQPVAFWCNPISGHNTLYWYLQNLGQGPELLIRYENEEAVDDSQLPKDRFSAERLKGVDSTLKIQPAELGDSAVYLCASSLGTPNIYNEQFFGPGTRLTVL.

This clone was detected a few times. The chain combines TRBV5-6 with TRBJ1-1, with D possibly being TRBD1 (5 bases). Looked up from germline, CDR1 is SGHDT and CDR2 is YYEEEE. The CDR3 is made up of 14 amino acids. The V gene lost 0 bases and the J gene lost 0 bases, with 6 bases spanning the gap. CDR3 nucleotides: TGTGCCAGCAGCTTGGGACAGATGAACACTGAAGCTTTCTTT. Translated, it gives CASSLGQMNTEAFF.

The J gene is TRBJ2-7, the V gene TRBV11-2; perhaps TRBD1 as D (6 bases). Trimming removed 0 bases from V and 4 bases from J, with 10 bases in between. Germline CDR1 is SGHAT and CDR2 is FQNNGV. The CDR3 extends over 14 amino acids. The CDR3 protein is CASSLERQVYEQYF. DNA of the CDR3: TGTGCCAGCAGCTTAGAACGACAGGTTTACGAGCAGTACTTC. The full variable domain, rest sourced from reference TRBV11-2 and TRBJ2-7, is EAGVAQSPRYKIIEKRQSVAFWCNPISGHATLYWYQQILGQGPKLLIQFQNNGVVDDSQLPKDRFSAERLKGVDSTLKIQPAKLEDSAVYLCASSLERQVYEQYFGPGTRLTVT.

A few counts support this clone. The V call is TRBV11-1, the J call TRBJ2-7; TRBD2 is a possible D gene (5 bases). CDR3 length equals 13 residues. V was cut by 0 bases and J by 5 bases, with 8 bases left in between. CDR1 and CDR2 (germline): SGHAT, FQDESV (reference sequence). The CDR3 loop is CASSLAAGNEQYF. The DNA for the CDR3 is TGTGCCAGCAGCTTAGCCGCCGGGAACGAGCAGTACTTC.

Points on this clone: Other DNA sequences within the sample encode an identical CDR3. V usage is TRBV27 and J usage is TRBJ1-6; D ambiguous. CDR1 and CDR2 (germline): MNHEY, SMNVEV (reference sequence). This CDR3 has 11 residues. Trimming took off 8 bases at V and 7 bases at J, with 6 bases between the two ends. The CDR3 here is CASSSNSPLHF. The CDR3 nucleotides read TGTGCCAGCTCATCAAATTCACCCCTCCACTTT.